The clone carrying this T cell receptor beta chain was counted a few times. This record comes from a study of blood T cell dynamics during melanoma immunotherapy. Some clones are missing from TCRdb's copy, which holds only in-frame ones; the method was immunoSEQ multiplex PCR. This table has 3,500 to 5,000 clones, about 85% appearing once. Trimming shortened V by 4 bases and J by 4 bases, and 16 bases separated the two germline ends. Germline CDR1 SNHLY, CDR2 FYNNEI. The CDR3 extends over 15 amino acids. Noted time point: pre-treatment baseline. Patients with prior systemic cancer treatment, concomitant immunosuppressants, or other active malignancies were excluded.

This receptor was taken from a human donor with melanoma. The sequencing here drew on blood, taken from a patient treated with checkpoint blockade. The chain links TRBV2 to TRBJ2-5, with D possibly called TRBD1 or TRBD2 (5 bases each). The CDR3 region has the DNA TGTGCCAGCAGTGCGACTTCGGGGCGGAGAGAGACCCAGTACTTC. Residues: CASSATSGRRETQYF.